These 7 T cell receptor beta chains were all obtained from the same sample, sequenced in a study of control samples from healthy donors and cancer patients (dated by TCRdb to 2020 to 2022). The library was built by means of the immunoSEQ multiplex PCR assay. TCRdb limited this immuneACCESS table to in-frame rearrangements with V and J called. A share of clones is missing; checked studies link under half to unresolved V genes, and the rest is unexplained. The sample has tens of thousands of clones on record, over 65% of them singletons. The ten most abundant clones make up approximately 2.9% of the sample. Input material: PBMCs. Receptors originate from a woman aged 50 to 60 with lung cancer.

V and J are TRBV2 and TRBJ1-1; no clear D gene. Germline loops: CDR1 SNHLY, CDR2 FYNNEI. V was pared by 6 bases and J by 0 bases, with 8 bases between. The CDR3 loop spans 13 amino acids. This CDR3 reads CASRTALNTEAFF. The CDR3 nucleotides are TGTGCCAGCAGAACGGCCTTGAACACTGAAGCTTTCTTT.

V usage is TRBV7-6 and J usage is TRBJ1-5, with D possibly being TRBD1 (6 bases). Deletions cut 2 bases from V and 0 bases from J, with 17 bases between. The germline CDR1 and CDR2 sequences are SGHVS and FNYEAQ. This CDR3 is built from 18 residues. Here the CDR3 DNA reads TGTGCCAGCAGCTTATATCCCCCAGGGGAGAATAGCAATCAGCCCCAGCATTTT. This gives the protein CASSLYPPGENSNQPQHF.

The V gene is TRBV2, the J gene TRBJ1-2; TRBD1 aligns across 7 bases. This CDR3 has 17 residues. With V trimmed by 3 bases and J by 8 bases, 18 bases remained unmatched. Germline CDR1 and CDR2: SNHLY and FYNNEI. CDR3 sequence: CASSEARTGVFSGGYTF. For the CDR3, the DNA is TGTGCCAGCAGTGAGGCGAGGACAGGTGTGTTCTCGGGAGGCTACACCTTC.

The chain couples TRBV7-2 to TRBJ1-2, with TRBD1 matching 10 bases. Germline V CDR1 and CDR2: SGHTA, FQGNSA. CDR3 length: 17 amino acids. Trimming took 5 bases from V and 7 from J; bases not matched to a gene: 16. The CDR3 DNA follows: TGTGCCAGCAGCCTGACAAGGCTAAGACAGGGGGCAGGTGGCTACACCTTC. It translates to CASSLTRLRQGAGGYTF.

In its sample, this clone was seen once. The chain employs TRBV5-6 and TRBJ1-1; D not resolved. This CDR3 comprises 13 residues. The germline V and J ends were trimmed by 0 bases and 5 bases, with 8 bases remaining between them. Germline loops: CDR1 SGHDT, CDR2 YYEEEE. The CDR3 reads CASSLEPGTEAFF. Here the CDR3 DNA reads TGTGCCAGCAGCTTGGAGCCGGGAACTGAAGCTTTCTTT.

The chain employs TRBV6-5 and TRBJ1-6; 10 positions agree with TRBD1. The germline V gene has CDR1 MNHEY and CDR2 SVGAGI. The CDR3 has 14 amino acids. V shed 10 bases and J 7 bases; nucleotides not matched to a gene: 7. CDR3 in amino acids: CATHSGQGNSPLHF. The CDR3 nucleotides are TGTGCCACCCATTCGGGACAGGGGAATTCACCCCTCCACTTT.

This sequence joins TRBV18 and TRBJ1-1; D is uncertain. CDR1 KGHSH and CDR2 LQKENI come from the germline V gene. Trimming removed 6 bases at V and 6 bases at J, with 14 bases between. This CDR3 contains 13 residues. In DNA, the CDR3 is TGTGCCAGCTCCACGGATCGGTGGGCTGAAGCTTTCTTT. Its protein is CASSTDRWAEAFF. Full variable domain (missing parts from reference TRBV18 and TRBJ1-1): NAGVMQNPRHLVRRRGQEARLRCSPMKGHSHVYWYRQLPEEGLKFMVYLQKENIIDESGMPKERFSAEFPKEGPSILRIQQVVRGDSAAYFCASSTDRWAEAFFGQGTRLTVV.